The entry that follows covers one T cell receptor (beta chain) sequence. Its antigen is currently not known. Base-call qualities are not available, and no considerably larger clone is one nucleotide away. The library was made by multiplex PCR. These reads were obtained on an Illumina HiSeq 4000. iRepertoire HTBI primers and Arm-PCR amplification of CDR3 regions were used to construct TCR beta libraries. Before sequencing, the PCR products underwent gel purification. Per the authors' processing: Across samples, 60 to 80 TRBV and roughly 13 TRBJ segments were identified and used for gene usage analysis of CDR3 amino acid clonotypes. COPE and FqMerger were used to merge filtered high-quality paired reads into contigs. BLAST was used to align contigs to the IMGT TRBV, TRBD and TRBJ reference genes, and CDR3 was defined following IMGT. Highly expanded clones were defined as clonotypes with a frequency above 0.1%. Repertoire diversity was measured by Shannon entropy, and V-J evenness by the Gini coefficient. Public clonotypes were defined as clonotypes shared by more than one individual. TCRdb trimmed the raw reads at Q25, called clones with MiXCR and kept productive beta chains. Each record represents a unique CDR3 protein, reported with the most common genes and DNA among its rows. V and J calls and clone size were set by TCRdb, not the authors. The sample profile shows roughly 400,000 distinct CDR3 sequences; roughly 15% of them were found once. Roughly 8% of the sample comes from the top ten.

CDR1 SQVTM and CDR2 ANQGSEA are derived from the germline V gene. V trim: 4 bases; J trim: 12 bases; unmatched bases: 20. Including the terminal cysteine and phenylalanine, the CDR3 comprises 17 residues. Only the CDR3 DNA stays, 51 bases, in frame from base 1. The sample belongs to a study of regulatory T cells in long-lasting Graves disease listed by TCRdb under 2021. Context from the whole study: In the newly diagnosed Graves' disease group, patients had been taking antithyroid drugs for less than 3 months. This study used TCR sequencing and RNA sequencing of peripheral blood to compare persistent Graves' disease patients against newly diagnosed Graves' disease patients. The study took place in China and was registered as a clinical trial. A total of roughly 35 samples underwent TCR sequencing: about 13 from persistent and approximately 20 from newly diagnosed Graves' disease patients.

This specimen's time point label, per the study, means: newly diagnosed GD, antithyroid drugs for less than 3 months. For both TCR sequencing and RNA sequencing, RNA was extracted from PBMCs using TRIzol. The diagnosis of Graves' disease was made according to American Thyroid Association guidelines. The patients came from an endocrinology department in Xi'an, China. Each patient gave roughly 10 milliliters of peripheral blood, collected in an EDTA anticoagulant tube. PBMCs were isolated by Ficoll Paque Plus density gradient separation without further T cell sorting. An Agilent 2100 Bioanalyzer and agarose gel were used to assess RNA quality, and a NanoDrop 2000 was used to measure RNA concentration. Here is what the overall study found, with its caveats: Compared with newly diagnosed patients, patients with persistent Graves' disease had lower TCR Shannon entropy and fewer highly expanded clones, which suggests clonal expansion. Sequencing and analysis were restricted to the TCR beta chain. Persistent disease showed preferential use of TRBV28, TRBJ1-2 and TRBJ2-5, whereas newly diagnosed disease favored TRBV20-1 and TRBJ2-1. A larger number of public clonotypes was shared among persistent patients (approximately 2,500) than among newly diagnosed patients (around 870). Only peripheral blood was studied, because thyroid tissue, the primary lesion, was inaccessible. The small sample size was acknowledged by the authors as a limitation that may reduce accuracy.

The sample also formed part of further work on T cells in Graves' hyperthyroidism and ophthalmopathy. That second publication adds: Stable Graves' hyperthyroidism was defined as the absence of progression to ophthalmopathy over 18 months of follow-up. Hyperthyroidism patients were newly diagnosed, with disease duration under 2 months, and aged 18 to 65 years. Any patient with an uncontrolled infection, another autoimmune disease, pregnancy or lactation was excluded. Clinical symptoms, serum thyroxine and TRAb, thyroid ultrasound, and orbital computed tomography formed the basis for the diagnoses. For the first round of RT-PCR on the TCR CDR3, the HTBI primer set was used together with the Qiagen OneStep RT-PCR kit. Blood samples also contained most of the expanded thyroid clonotypes (frequency above 0.001), which suggests that blood repertoires may reflect thyroid immune responses. Ophthalmopathy was separated from stable hyperthyroidism by a 13 V-J signature model, with around 90% sensitivity and about 81% specificity obtained in cross-validation and 80%/75% obtained in testing. In validation, the model predicted progression to ophthalmopathy with about 71% sensitivity and around 72% specificity, a median of approximately 6.5 months before onset. TCR V-J signatures able to tell the groups apart were searched for in a discovery cohort of 95 or so patients, of whom under 45 had Graves' ophthalmopathy and 57 had stable Graves' hyperthyroidism. Whether ophthalmopathy could be predicted prospectively was tested in an independent validation cohort made up of roughly 20 hyperthyroidism patients plus 17 patients who later progressed to ophthalmopathy. The roughly 100 discovery patients were randomly divided into training and test sets at a 7:3 ratio. The study also compared thyroid tissue and blood T-cell repertoires from roughly 6 Graves' hyperthyroidism patients. Once sampling was done, hyperthyroidism patients were given methimazole at a starting dose of 30 mg daily, whereas ophthalmopathy patients were given high-dose intravenous methylprednisolone. Libraries were constructed in a second round of multiplex PCR, after which size selection and purification were carried out. Libraries were sequenced paired-end with 100 bp reads on an Illumina HiSeq2000. SOAPnuke was used to process the raw data, removing reads that contained adapters or uncalled bases, had a mean Phred below 15, or lacked an exact match to the constant primer or identifier. High-quality paired reads were merged with COPE v1.2.5, and unique nucleotide sequences were defined as clonotypes. Clonotypes were aligned to IMGT TRBV, TRBD and TRBJ reference segments using MiTCR v1.1. Analysis was restricted to V-J combinations with a frequency above 0.0001, which covered roughly 99% of repertoires. A TCS score was defined as the ratio between F50 (clonal expansion) and ExV (chaos), using BLOSUM62-based TCRdist between CDR3 peptides within each V-J. Welch's t-statistics and random forest reduced roughly 540 V-J features to 13, which were used in a naive Bayes classifier (R e1071). Sample size was not statistically predetermined, and investigators were not blinded to group allocation. TCR Vbeta CDR3 sequencing of some 140 peripheral blood samples (43 ophthalmopathy, around 80 hyperthyroidism and some 17 progressor patients) is reported in the paper.

The input for sequencing was peripheral blood mononuclear cells (PBMCs), taken at new diagnosis, from a patient treated with antithyroid drugs. This clonotype was obtained from a woman aged 40 to 49 with Graves disease. Donor details come from another sample of the same person, matched by shared clones. The chain links TRBV29-1 with TRBJ2-7, with TRBD2 matching 14 junction bases. The CDR3 loop reads CSVAGTSGSLSGEKRYF. The DNA is TGCAGCGTTGCGGGGACTAGCGGGAGCCTGAGTGGAGAAAAGCGGTACTTC.